This T cell receptor (beta chain) was sequenced during a study of T cell changes during pregnancy in multiple sclerosis (dated by TCRdb to the late 2010s). Study-level background: The study looked at changes in the T cell repertoire across pregnancy in women with multiple sclerosis.

The germline ends are 9 bases apart after V is trimmed by 4 bases and J by 1 base. The CDR3 runs 14 residues from the cysteine to the phenylalanine. CDR3 DNA is the only sequence kept; it has 42 bases, read in frame from the first base. CDR1 and CDR2, per the germline V gene (reference sequence), are LNHDA and SQIVND. Notes on this clone: What this receptor recognizes is not known. Per-base quality was not reported, and no clone a single base away is much larger than it.

Library method: the immunoSEQ multiplex PCR assay. Entries here come from immuneACCESS through TCRdb and include only in-frame sequences with V and J called. Some clones fail to appear in such tables; in the studies checked, an unresolved V gene covers under half of the shortfall, and the cause of the remainder is unknown. The sample profile shows over 50,000 clones; about 92% of them were found once. Of the sample, around 1.9% is held by the ten largest clones. The chain uses TRBV19 and TRBJ2-3; a weak D assignment points to TRBD1 (6 bases agree). The TCR sequence derives from a female donor with multiple sclerosis, enrolled in a pregnancy study. This specimen was peripheral blood, taken in the second trimester of pregnancy. The CDR3 region has the sequence CASSRGQGTDTQYF. The base sequence is TGTGCCAGTAGTAGGGGGCAGGGCACAGATACGCAGTATTTT.